This TCR beta chain was captured by sequencing in a study of shared clonotypes between healthy human individuals (TCRdb year 2020). Background on the whole study: Three men and a couple of women, aged 18 to 49 years, made up the cohort. For each donor, three plates each were used for CD4 naive and CD4 memory, two plates were used for CD8 naive, and one plate was used for CD8 memory. Different laboratories and diverse techniques were used to prepare libraries and sequence TCR repertoires, to increase sequencing depth and limit assay-specific biases. The study deeply sequenced blood TCR repertoires of roughly five healthy adults to estimate repertoire size and the extent of clonotype sharing between individuals. Each donor's leukapheresis produced roughly between about 0.9 and 9.5 billion PBMCs. What the research found in general, with its limitations: Compared with non-shared clonotypes, the clonotypes found in all four sorted-subset donors had higher generation probabilities. Incomplete sequencing was indicated by rarefaction of sorted-subset datasets, despite the large sequencing depth. Only blood was sampled, and tissue TCR repertoires likely differ from those in blood. Pairwise subsampling led to the expectation that sequencing depth would affect the degree of clonotype sharing among donors. Estimated clonotype richness was generally larger for naive than for memory subsets. Across a few donors, roughly 5.1% of naive CD4, more than 3% of naive CD8, approximately 2.5% of memory CD4, and approximately 0.4% of memory CD8 clonotypes were shared. The small number of donors limited the genetic and exposure-history diversity represented.

In regard to this clone: What antigen it recognizes has not been identified. Base qualities are missing; no much larger clone stands one base away.

CD8 naive samples were obtained by positive selection for CCR7 among CD45RO-negative cells, yielding a CD45RA+CCR7+ population from which TemRA cells were excluded. Donors were healthy HIV-negative adults with no recently reported acute infections or vaccinations. Every donor was a Caucasian adult living in Nashville, Tennessee, USA. Blood was collected by leukapheresis, and PBMCs were isolated by Ficoll-Histopaque density gradient centrifugation and then cryopreserved in liquid nitrogen vapor phase. Analytical flow cytometry was used to check the purity and quantity of every magnetically sorted T cell population. Genomic DNA was isolated from each sorted fraction and quantified by UV absorbance on a Nanodrop 2000c. Using the deep immunoSEQ assay, TCR CDR3 regions were amplified from genomic DNA by multiplex PCR. Extracted genomic DNA from each cell subset was distributed evenly across all wells of several immunoSEQ 96-well plates, and each plate was treated as a replicate. For sorted subsets, approximately 200 ng of genomic DNA, equivalent to some 33,000 T cell genomes, went into each replicate PCR. Purified libraries were measured with a Qubit 3.0 fluorometer, size-checked on a Bioanalyzer 2100, and measured again with the KAPA Library Quantification kit. A separate single-read 150-cycle Illumina NextSeq 550 flow cell was used to sequence each immunoSEQ 96-well plate. The authors' pipeline ran thus. The immunoSEQ output contained only junctional sequences without quality scores, so filtering could not match that applied to full-length reads. Sequences were annotated with PyIR, a Python wrapper for IgBLAST v1.9, and V/J genes and CDR3 were assigned using IMGT germline references. Reads with weak V/J assignments (E-value above 1e-6), missing CDR3, stop codons, out-of-frame junctions, or ambiguous translated residues were removed. V3J clonotypes were defined as sequences sharing an identical inferred V gene, J gene, and CDR3 amino acid sequence. The percentage overlap between two repertoires was calculated by dividing the number of shared unique clonotypes by the size of the smaller repertoire. Repertoire richness was assessed with RTK rarefaction, the Chao1 estimator, and Recon v2.1 estimates of unobserved clonotypes. Generation probabilities for all TCRbeta clonotypes obtained by the gDNA method from a handful of donors were computed using OLGA. TCRdb's version of the immuneACCESS table is confined to in-frame rearrangements and falls short of the full clone set. An unresolved V gene accounts for under half of the shortfall where checked; the remainder is of unknown origin. V, J and clone size are those of that table, while D and trimming were read from the DNA. The sample yields about 2,200,000 clones; 93% were counted once. Of the sample, about 1.8% is held by the ten largest clones.

This TCR was sampled from a man in his late teens or twenties in good health. Some clones in this sample may be carry-over from other donors' samples. The sequencing input was naive CD8+ T cells from PBMCs. The sample's cell subset or site label, decoded: CD45RA+CCR7+.

The DNA reads as follows: TGTGCCAGCAGCTTCGGCACAGGGGGATTAAAGACCCAGTACTTC. Its product reads: CASSFGTGGLKTQYF. The sequence links TRBV5-6 to TRBJ2-5, and 8 junctional nucleotides match TRBD1. The germline V gene sets CDR1 to SGHDT and CDR2 to YYEEEE. Spanning cysteine to phenylalanine, the CDR3 consists of 15 amino acids. Only the CDR3 portion is preserved as DNA: 45 bases, with reading frame beginning at the first base. The germline V end is reduced by 2 bases and the J end by 6 bases; junction bases left unmatched: 9.